Listed below are T cell receptor beta chains from one sample, sequenced in a study of cytomegalovirus exposure and HLA in healthy donors. Repertoires were generated with immunoSEQ multiplex PCR, while TCRdb's copy carries only in-frame clones and drops some. The data hold roughly 140,000 clones, with 80% observed a single time. Sequences were obtained from PBMCs. All receptors derive from a man aged 35-49 years in good health and CMV-seronegative. CDR3s include the opening cysteine and the closing phenylalanine or tryptophan. A D gene is named only where the DNA matches it firmly. Clone size, where shown, is once, few, many, or a class for clones that have expanded.

TRBV11-2	TRBJ2-3	TRBD2	.	CASSPSGEGTQYF	TGTGCCAGCAGCCCCAGCGGGGAAGGTACGCAGTATTTT
TRBV9	TRBJ2-2	.	.	CASSVLTTGELFF	TGTGCCAGCAGCGTATTGACAACCGGGGAGCTGTTTTTT
TRBV7-9	TRBJ2-5	.	.	CASSLRRAGETQYF	TGTGCCAGCAGCTTAAGGAGGGCAGGCGAGACCCAGTACTTC
TRBV4-1	TRBJ1-2	TRBD1	.	CASSQTGTGWRGYTF	TGCGCCAGCAGCCAAACCGGGACAGGGTGGCGTGGCTACACCTTC
TRBV19	TRBJ2-1	.	.	CASNDQGYYNEQFF	TGTGCCAGTAATGATCAGGGATACTACAATGAGCAGTTCTTC
TRBV30	TRBJ1-1	.	.	CAWSRWTVNTEAFF	TGTGCCTGGAGCCGTTGGACAGTGAACACTGAAGCTTTCTTT
TRBV27	TRBJ2-5	.	.	CASSLRQGKETQYF	TGTGCCAGCAGTTTACGGCAGGGAAAAGAGACCCAGTACTTC
TRBV6-5	TRBJ2-2	TRBD2	.	CASSYSRGDWTGELFF	TGTGCCAGCAGTTACTCGCGGGGGGATTGGACCGGGGAGCTGTTTTTT
TRBV5-1	TRBJ1-3	TRBD1	.	CASSGDSSGNTIYF	TGCGCCAGCAGCGGGGACAGCTCTGGAAACACCATATATTTT
TRBV23-1	TRBJ1-1	.	.	CASSLRDFLGNTEAFF	TGCGCCAGCAGTCTACGGGACTTCCTGGGAAACACTGAAGCTTTCTTT
TRBV13	TRBJ2-5	.	.	CASSLAGQQYF	TGTGCCAGCAGCCTGGCTGGGCAGCAGTACTTC
TRBV5-6	TRBJ2-7	TRBD1	.	CASSSTGASYEQYF	TGTGCCAGCAGCTCTACAGGGGCCAGCTACGAGCAGTACTTC
TRBV6-5	TRBJ1-2	.	.	CASSSYRDRSDYGYTF	TGTGCCAGCAGTTCCTACCGGGATCGCTCCGACTATGGCTACACCTTC
TRBV18	TRBJ1-1	TRBD1	.	CASSQRQGVFEAFF	TGTGCCAGCTCCCAGAGACAGGGGGTATTTGAAGCTTTCTTT
TRBV27	TRBJ2-3	TRBD2	.	CASSLLRLAGGLTDTQYF	TGTGCCAGCAGTTTACTTAGACTAGCGGGGGGGTTGACAGATACGCAGTATTTT
TRBV6-1	TRBJ1-2	.	.	CASSEALTANYGYTF	TGTGCCAGCAGTGAAGCGTTAACAGCTAACTATGGCTACACCTTC
TRBV10-2	TRBJ2-7	TRBD1	.	CASSATGVYEQYF	TGCGCCAGCAGTGCGACAGGGGTCTACGAGCAGTACTTC
TRBV27	TRBJ2-5	.	once	CASSFLNAETQYF	TGTGCCAGCAGTTTCCTCAACGCGGAGACCCAGTACTTC
TRBV7-6	TRBJ2-7	TRBD2	.	CASSLVVGLAGGNEQYF	TGTGCCAGCAGCTTAGTTGTGGGACTAGCGGGGGGAAACGAGCAGTACTTC
TRBV7-9	TRBJ2-2	TRBD2	.	CASSSFSGGTLTGELFF	TGTGCCAGCAGCTCATTTAGCGGGGGGACCCTCACCGGGGAGCTGTTTTTT
TRBV9	TRBJ1-4	.	.	CASSSANEKLFF	TGTGCCAGCAGCTCAGCTAATGAAAAACTGTTTTTT
TRBV20-1	TRBJ1-5	.	.	CSAGGVQPQHF	TGCAGTGCTGGCGGGGTCCAGCCCCAGCATTTT
TRBV10-2	TRBJ1-2	TRBD1	.	CASSESRQGAGYGYTF	TGCGCCAGCAGTGAGTCCAGACAGGGGGCTGGGTATGGCTACACCTTC
TRBV28	TRBJ1-6	TRBD1	.	CASSSGTARNF	TGTGCCAGCAGTTCCGGGACAGCTAGGAACTTT
TRBV27	TRBJ1-6	TRBD1	.	CASSPPGQYNSPLHF	TGTGCCAGCAGTCCGCCGGGACAGTATAATTCACCCCTCCACTTT
TRBV2	TRBJ2-3	TRBD2	once	CAREAGATDTQYF	TGTGCCAGGGAAGCGGGGGCCACAGATACGCAGTATTTT
TRBV5-1	TRBJ2-1	TRBD1	.	CASSPDRSSYNEQFF	TGCGCCAGCAGCCCGGACAGGAGCTCCTACAATGAGCAGTTCTTC
TRBV10-2	TRBJ2-7	TRBD2	.	CASSGGRGGPREQYF	TGCGCCAGCAGTGGAGGGCGGGGGGGTCCCCGGGAGCAGTACTTC
TRBV21-1	TRBJ2-2	.	.	CASSKAKGADPHGELFF	TGTGCCAGCAGCAAAGCGAAGGGGGCTGACCCCCACGGGGAGCTGTTTTTT
TRBV7-9	TRBJ2-7	TRBD1	.	CASNRDRGNEQYF	TGTGCCAGCAACCGGGACAGGGGAAACGAGCAGTACTTC
TRBV9	TRBJ1-4	.	.	CASSVTGTTNEKLFF	TGTGCCAGCAGCGTCACAGGCACAACTAATGAAAAACTGTTTTTT
TRBV9	TRBJ2-7	TRBD1	.	CASSVGAGGNEQYF	TGTGCCAGCAGCGTAGGAGCAGGGGGCAACGAGCAGTACTTC
TRBV18	TRBJ2-3	.	.	CASSPIGQNTDTQYF	TGTGCCAGCTCGCCCATCGGACAGAACACAGATACGCAGTATTTT
TRBV7-2	TRBJ1-1	TRBD1	few	CASSLVPGTGNTEAFF	TGTGCCAGCAGCTTAGTCCCCGGGACAGGGAACACTGAAGCTTTCTTT
TRBV27	TRBJ1-6	.	.	CASSLYGTNNSPLHF	TGTGCCAGCAGTTTATACGGGACTAATAATTCACCCCTCCACTTT
TRBV19	TRBJ2-3	TRBD2	few	CASSGRVPDAGGPDTQYF	TGTGCCAGTAGTGGGAGGGTCCCCGATGCGGGAGGTCCAGATACGCAGTATTTT
TRBV7-9	TRBJ1-1	TRBD1	.	CASSLETGGGTEAFF	TGTGCCAGCAGCTTAGAAACAGGGGGGGGGACTGAAGCTTTCTTT
TRBV19	TRBJ2-2	TRBD2	.	CASSKRGGSGELFF	TGTGCCAGTAGCAAGCGGGGGGGGTCCGGGGAGCTGTTTTTT
TRBV4-3	TRBJ2-5	.	.	CASSLGSGSVETQYF	TGCGCCAGCAGCCTTGGTTCGGGATCGGTAGAGACCCAGTACTTC